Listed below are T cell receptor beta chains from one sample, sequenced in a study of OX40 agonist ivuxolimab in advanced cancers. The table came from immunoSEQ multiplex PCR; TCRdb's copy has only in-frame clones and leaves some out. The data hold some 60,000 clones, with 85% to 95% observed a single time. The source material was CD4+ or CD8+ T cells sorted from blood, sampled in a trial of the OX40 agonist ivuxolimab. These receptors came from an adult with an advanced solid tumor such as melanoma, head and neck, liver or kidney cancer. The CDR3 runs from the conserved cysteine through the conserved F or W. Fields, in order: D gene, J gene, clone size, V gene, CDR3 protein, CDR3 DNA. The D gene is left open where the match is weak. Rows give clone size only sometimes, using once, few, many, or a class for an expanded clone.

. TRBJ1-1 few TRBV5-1 CASSADSESVGPEAFF TGCGCCAGCAGCGCGGACAGTGAGTCGGTAGGGCCTGAAGCTTTCTTT
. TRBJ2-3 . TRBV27 CASTGGNTDTQYF TGTGCCAGCACAGGTGGGAATACAGATACGCAGTATTTT
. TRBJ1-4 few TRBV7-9 CASSLTGTLFF TGTGCCAGCAGCTTGACCGGGACTCTGTTTTTT
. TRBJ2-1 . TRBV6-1 CASGYTEFF TGTGCCAGCGGGTACACGGAGTTCTTC
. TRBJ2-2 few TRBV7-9 CASSSGDTNTGELFF TGTGCCAGCAGCTCGGGGGACACCAACACCGGGGAGCTGTTTTTT
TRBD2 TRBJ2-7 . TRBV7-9 CASSPGGSGAYEQYF TGTGCCAGCAGCCCGGGGGGTAGCGGGGCCTACGAGCAGTACTTC
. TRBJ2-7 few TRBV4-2 CASSQSGTSSSYEQYF TGTGCCAGCAGCCAGTCCGGGACTTCAAGCTCCTACGAGCAGTACTTC
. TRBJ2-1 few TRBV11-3 CASSFVGTHEQFF TGTGCCAGCAGCTTTGTGGGGACCCATGAGCAGTTCTTC
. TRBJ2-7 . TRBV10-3 CAISESRDGESYEQYF TGTGCCATCAGTGAGTCGCGGGACGGAGAGTCCTACGAGCAGTACTTC
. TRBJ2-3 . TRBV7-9 CASSLSSVVGGGNTDTQYF TGTGCCAGCAGCTTAAGTTCTGTTGTTGGAGGGGGCAACACAGATACGCAGTATTTT
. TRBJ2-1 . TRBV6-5 CASREKISSYNEQFF TGTGCCAGCAGAGAAAAAATAAGCTCCTACAATGAGCAGTTCTTC
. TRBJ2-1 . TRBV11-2 CASSLVQGTYEQFF TGTGCCAGCAGCTTAGTGCAGGGCACCTATGAGCAGTTCTTC
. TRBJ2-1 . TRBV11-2 CASSLDAGAPVNEQFF TGTGCCAGCAGCTTAGATGCGGGGGCCCCTGTCAATGAGCAGTTCTTC
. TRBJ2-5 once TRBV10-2 CASYPEIEGQQETQYF TGCGCCAGCTACCCCGAGATCGAGGGCCAGCAAGAGACCCAGTACTTC
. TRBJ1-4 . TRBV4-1 CASSQTVGLGEKLFF TGCGCCAGCAGCCAAACGGTGGGGTTAGGGGAAAAACTGTTTTTT
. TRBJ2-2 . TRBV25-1 CASSELGGELFF TGTGCCAGCAGTGAATTGGGCGGGGAGCTGTTTTTT
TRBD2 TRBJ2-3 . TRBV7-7 CASSPGTNPVGTDTQYF TGTGCCAGCAGCCCCGGGACTAACCCCGTGGGCACAGATACGCAGTATTTT
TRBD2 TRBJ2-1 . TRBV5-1 CASSLAASGIDEQFF TGCGCCAGCAGCTTGGCGGCTAGCGGTATCGATGAGCAGTTCTTC
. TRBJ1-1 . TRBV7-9 CASRTSWGVITEAFF TGTGCCAGCAGAACGAGTTGGGGGGTGATTACTGAAGCTTTCTTT
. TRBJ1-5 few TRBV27 CASSPREGLHQPQHF TGTGCCAGCAGTCCGCGGGAAGGGCTCCATCAGCCCCAGCATTTT
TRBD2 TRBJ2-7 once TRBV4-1 CASSETSGSVHEQYF TGCGCCAGCAGTGAGACTAGCGGGAGCGTTCACGAGCAGTACTTC
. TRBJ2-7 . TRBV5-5 CASSLRTGAGLAGYEQYF TGTGCCAGCAGCTTGAGGACAGGGGCGGGACTAGCAGGCTACGAGCAGTACTTC
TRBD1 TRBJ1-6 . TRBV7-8 CASSWDRGGNSPLHF TGTGCCAGCAGCTGGGACAGGGGTGGCAATTCACCCCTCCACTTT
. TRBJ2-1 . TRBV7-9 CASSPEGSIPYNEQFF TGTGCCAGCAGCCCGGAGGGGAGCATCCCCTACAATGAGCAGTTCTTC
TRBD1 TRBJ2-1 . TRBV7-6 CASSHDRAGYNEQFF TGTGCCAGCAGCCATGACAGGGCAGGGTACAATGAGCAGTTCTTC
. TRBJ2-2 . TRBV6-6 CASSYWGNTGELFF TGTGCCAGCAGTTACTGGGGGAACACCGGGGAGCTGTTTTTT
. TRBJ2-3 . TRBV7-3 CASSSLLLNTDTQYF TGTGCCAGCAGCTCCCTTCTTCTAAACACAGATACGCAGTATTTT
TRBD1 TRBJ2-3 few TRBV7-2 CASSEDRTLHTDTQYF TGTGCCAGCAGCGAGGACAGGACTCTTCACACAGATACGCAGTATTTT
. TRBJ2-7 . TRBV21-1 CASSKAPDGVYEQYF TGTGCCAGCAGCAAAGCACCCGACGGTGTCTACGAGCAGTACTTC
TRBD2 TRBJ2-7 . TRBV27 CASSYSGSSYEQYF TGTGCCAGCAGTTATAGCGGGAGTTCCTACGAGCAGTACTTC
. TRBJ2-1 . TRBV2 CASSEVVRDSGEQFF TGTGCCAGCAGTGAAGTCGTCAGAGACTCCGGTGAGCAGTTCTTC